Listed below are T cell receptor beta chains from one sample, sequenced in a study of identical twins. TCRdb reprocessed the 5' RACE reads via MiXCR and lists one record per CDR3 protein. The sample yields 600,000 to 850,000 distinct CDR3 sequences, over 15% seen once. The sample was also linked to a second study, of T cells expressing NK-cell markers.

Sequencing was done on a sample of PBMCs. These receptors came from a woman younger than 35 in good health. Each CDR3 is given with its conserved first and last residue. A D gene is named only where the DNA matches it firmly. Size tells how often a clone was seen (once, few, many) or the class of an expanded clone, and some rows leave it out.

few,TRBD1,TRBJ2-7,TRBV6-1,CASSGQGATYEQYF,TGTGCCAGCAGTGGGCAGGGGGCCACCTACGAGCAGTACTTC
-,-,TRBJ2-1,TRBV7-2,CASSLVQGLSYNEQFF,TGTGCCAGCAGCTTAGTTCAGGGGCTATCCTACAATGAGCAGTTCTTC
-,TRBD2,TRBJ2-1,TRBV12-3/TRBV12-4,CASSLYSRGGRRYNEQFF,TGTGCCAGCAGTTTATACAGTAGAGGCGGGAGACGCTACAATGAGCAGTTCTTC
few,-,TRBJ1-5,TRBV15,CATSRDGGSQPQHF,TGTGCCACCAGCAGAGATGGGGGGAGTCAGCCCCAGCATTTT
few,-,TRBJ2-2,TRBV2,CASSPRGRGTGELFF,TGTGCCAGCAGTCCCAGGGGCCGAGGCACCGGGGAGCTGTTTTTT
-,-,TRBJ2-3,TRBV5-1,CASSKESTDTQYF,TGCGCCAGCAGCAAGGAGAGCACAGATACGCAGTATTTT
-,TRBD1,TRBJ2-7,TRBV12-3/TRBV12-4,CAIRGQEAHEQYF,TGTGCCATCCGCGGACAGGAGGCCCACGAGCAGTACTTC
few,-,TRBJ1-2,TRBV7-9,CASSLAGWTYGYTF,TGTGCCAGCAGCTTAGCGGGGTGGACCTATGGCTACACCTTC
few,TRBD2,TRBJ2-7,TRBV5-1,CASSGLAGVTTYEQYF,TGCGCCAGCAGCGGACTAGCGGGAGTCACAACCTACGAGCAGTACTTC
-,-,TRBJ2-7,TRBV7-9,CATGEGILTYEQYF,TGTGCCACCGGAGAGGGGATACTTACCTACGAGCAGTACTTC
-,TRBD2,TRBJ2-1,TRBV20-1,CSAIAGGFNEQFF,TGCAGTGCTATAGCGGGAGGATTCAATGAGCAGTTCTTC
-,TRBD1,TRBJ2-5,TRBV7-2,CASSLEPRTGILETQYF,TGTGCCAGCAGCTTAGAGCCGAGGACAGGGATTCTGGAGACCCAGTACTTC
-,-,TRBJ2-7,TRBV29-1,CSVEGNSLYEQYF,TGCAGCGTTGAAGGTAACTCCCTTTACGAGCAGTACTTC
few,-,TRBJ1-2,TRBV6-5,CASKKVNYGYTF,TGTGCCAGCAAAAAAGTTAACTATGGTTACACCTTC
many,TRBD1,TRBJ1-2,TRBV12-3/TRBV12-4,CASSLSGQGAEGYTF,TGTGCCAGCAGTTTATCCGGTCAGGGGGCAGAAGGCTACACCTTC
-,TRBD1,TRBJ2-3,TRBV6-5,CASSSGTGSRTDTQYF,TGTGCCAGCAGTTCAGGGACAGGGTCTAGGACAGATACGCAGTATTTT
-,-,TRBJ1-2,TRBV4-3,CASSQAPLPGYGYTF,TGCGCCAGCAGCCAAGCCCCTCTACCCGGCTATGGCTACACCTTC
few,TRBD2,TRBJ2-1,TRBV7-7,CASSPTSGRTEQFF,TGTGCCAGCAGCCCTACTAGCGGGAGAACGGAGCAGTTCTTC
few,-,TRBJ2-2,TRBV15,CATSRVRDTGELFF,TGTGCCACCAGCAGAGTAAGGGACACCGGGGAGCTGTTTTTT
-,-,TRBJ2-1,TRBV29-1,CSAAAWDNEQFF,TGCAGCGCAGCCGCTTGGGACAATGAGCAGTTCTTC
-,TRBD2,TRBJ2-5,TRBV12-3/TRBV12-4,CASWTSGRPGETQYF,TGTGCCAGTTGGACTAGCGGGAGGCCTGGGGAGACCCAGTACTTC
-,TRBD2,TRBJ2-5,TRBV4-2,CASSHSGGASGGPQETQYF,TGTGCCAGCAGCCATTCCGGCGGGGCTAGCGGGGGGCCACAAGAGACCCAGTACTTC
-,TRBD1,TRBJ2-7,TRBV29-1,CSVENREGQGFYEQYF,TGCAGCGTTGAAAACCGTGAGGGACAGGGGTTCTACGAGCAGTACTTC
-,-,TRBJ2-3,TRBV11-2,CASSLVVSGTDTQYF,TGTGCCAGCAGCTTAGTTGTGTCGGGCACAGATACGCAGTATTTT
-,-,TRBJ2-6,TRBV9,CASSVVAGRGANVLTF,TGTGCCAGCAGCGTAGTGGCAGGGAGAGGGGCCAACGTCCTGACTTTC
-,-,TRBJ2-7,TRBV6-1,CASSSRESSYEQYF,TGTGCCAGCAGTAGCCGGGAGAGCTCCTACGAGCAGTACTTC
few,TRBD1,TRBJ2-7,TRBV7-9,CASSQQGANEQYF,TGTGCCAGCAGCCAACAGGGGGCCAACGAGCAGTACTTC
-,-,TRBJ2-6,TRBV12-3/TRBV12-4,CASNSGTPGANVLTF,TGTGCCAGCAACTCAGGAACCCCTGGGGCCAACGTCCTGACTTTC
few,-,TRBJ2-7,TRBV18,CASSPLSPSAGVREQYF,TGTGCCAGCTCACCACTTAGTCCCTCAGCAGGGGTGAGGGAGCAGTACTTC
many,-,TRBJ2-5,TRBV10-3,CAISEFRTSQETQYF,TGTGCCATCAGTGAGTTCCGAACAAGCCAAGAGACCCAGTACTTC
few,-,TRBJ2-7,TRBV27,CASSQLQVDRSSYEQYF,TGTGCCAGCAGTCAACTTCAAGTGGATAGAAGTTCCTACGAGCAGTACTTC
-,TRBD1,TRBJ2-1,TRBV15,CATRRTGDYNEQFF,TGTGCCACCAGGCGGACAGGGGACTACAATGAGCAGTTCTTC
-,-,TRBJ2-5,TRBV30,CAWSGRVTQETQYF,TGTGCCTGGAGTGGAAGGGTCACCCAAGAGACCCAGTACTTC
few,-,TRBJ2-7,TRBV20-1,CSATHYEQYF,TGCAGTGCCACCCATTACGAGCAGTACTTC
-,-,TRBJ1-2,TRBV5-6,CASSGDRSSGYTF,TGTGCCAGCAGCGGAGACAGAAGTAGTGGCTACACCTTC
-,TRBD2,TRBJ2-1,TRBV20-1,CSLAGENMGDEQFF,TGCAGTTTAGCGGGAGAAAACATGGGCGATGAGCAGTTCTTC
-,-,TRBJ2-6,TRBV6-1,CASSPTTLLSGANVLTF,TGTGCCAGCAGTCCAACTACCTTACTCTCTGGGGCCAACGTCCTGACTTTC
-,TRBD2,TRBJ2-1,TRBV5-6,CASSFSRAGGYYNEQFF,TGTGCCAGCAGCTTTTCCAGAGCGGGGGGATATTACAATGAGCAGTTCTTC
few,-,TRBJ2-5,TRBV6-5,CASSLGTTQGETQYF,TGTGCCAGCAGCTTAGGGACTACCCAGGGGGAGACCCAGTACTTC
few,-,TRBJ2-7,TRBV20-1,CSASDDTNYEQYF,TGCAGTGCTAGTGACGACACGAACTACGAGCAGTACTTC
many,-,TRBJ2-6,TRBV20-1,CSARDQGRKRGANVLTF,TGCAGTGCTAGAGATCAGGGTAGGAAACGTGGGGCCAACGTCCTGACTTTC
-,TRBD2,TRBJ2-5,TRBV11-2,CASSSRPIGLAAKETQYF,TGTGCCAGCAGCTCCCGACCCATAGGACTAGCAGCTAAAGAGACCCAGTACTTC
-,TRBD1,TRBJ2-2,TRBV7-7,CASSAGQGNTGELFF,TGTGCCAGCAGCGCGGGACAGGGGAACACCGGGGAGCTGTTTTTT
-,TRBD2,TRBJ2-3,TRBV7-9,CASSPPGLAATHTQYF,TGTGCCAGCAGCCCACCGGGACTAGCGGCCACCCATACGCAGTATTTT
many,TRBD2,TRBJ2-5,TRBV29-1,CSVGGSGAVQETQYF,TGCAGCGTTGGGGGTAGCGGGGCGGTACAAGAGACCCAGTACTTC
-,-,TRBJ1-2,TRBV4-3,CASSQHPDHYGYTF,TGCGCCAGCAGCCAACATCCGGATCACTATGGCTACACCTTC
-,TRBD1,TRBJ2-2,TRBV20-1,CSANRGNTGELFF,TGCAGTGCAAACAGGGGAAACACCGGGGAGCTGTTTTTT
few,-,TRBJ1-2,TRBV20-1,CSARHDTQGLGWDYGYTF,TGCAGTGCTAGACACGACACACAGGGTCTGGGATGGGACTATGGCTACACCTTC
-,-,TRBJ1-2,TRBV12-1,CASSPGLLYGYTF,TGTGCCAGCAGCCCTGGGCTCCTCTATGGCTACACCTTC
few,-,TRBJ2-1,TRBV6-1,CASIPRGGPRDEQFF,TGTGCCAGCATTCCACGCGGTGGCCCCCGGGATGAGCAGTTCTTC
few,TRBD1,TRBJ2-5,TRBV19,CASSDLQGALAETQYF,TGTGCCAGTAGTGACCTACAGGGGGCTTTAGCAGAGACCCAGTACTTC